This entry features one T cell receptor beta chain sequence. What it binds is not known. TCRdb reworked the 5' RACE reads into one entry per CDR3 protein, no DNA. This sample's table has about 460,000 distinct CDR3 sequences. This sample stems from a study of T cells expressing NK-cell markers. Germline V lookup: CDR1 SGHVS, CDR2 FQNEAQ. The length of the CDR3 is 17 residues. Overall study findings and caveats: About 1.0-7.0% of CD8+ T cells in about six donors belonged to dominant NKG2C+ clonotypes.

This chain uses TRBV7-8 with TRBJ2-3; TCRdb selects TRBD2, and the lack of DNA leaves this call unchecked. The TCR was taken from a woman aged 50 to 65 in good health. The material sequenced was blood T cells: a sorted CD56 or NKG2C T cell subset, CD4+ or CD8+ T cells, or bulk PBMC T cells (not recorded which). The CDR3 reads CASSFGPARSRTDTQYF.